Described below is a single TCR beta chain sequence and its context. Its antigen is not identified. The data were obtained in a study of cytomegalovirus exposure and HLA in healthy donors. Findings and limits, study-wide: Most TCR sequences were uncommon, yet certain public TCRs appeared in many donors. Among CMV-associated TCR beta chains, most appeared HLA-restricted in a later analysis. TCR beta sequences numbering about 17,000 were associated with HLA alleles at 0.05 false discovery rate in a later analysis. In a later analysis, TCR beta V- and J-gene trimming showed a link to a missense DCLRE1C variant.

The PCR was carried out with 60 Vbeta primers and 13 Jbeta primers. The protocol was immunoSEQ multiplex PCR, while the TCRdb copy is restricted to in-frame clones and leaves out a portion. The sample carries some 85,000 clones, 84% recorded once. The TCR comes from a man aged 18 to 35 in good health and CMV-seronegative. Sequencing was performed on PBMCs.

The CDR3 spells CASSLHGARVWDTQYF. As DNA, the CDR3 is TGTGCCAGCAGCCTACACGGAGCTCGAGTGTGGGATACGCAGTATTTT. The chain is built from TRBV16 and TRBJ2-3, with no clear D. There are 16 residues in the CDR3. V gave up 4 bases and J gave up 6 bases, with 20 bases separating them. Germline V gives CDR1 KGHSY, CDR2 FQNENV.